This T cell receptor beta chain is drawn from a study of monozygotic twins with cystic fibrosis. Study results and limitations: In 13 of 16 pairs, V gene usage was closest to the co-twin's.

The data were produced by immunoSEQ multiplex PCR, yet TCRdb's version contains in-frame clones alone and is incomplete. The table has tens of thousands of clones, more than 55% seen once; the top ten hold around 0.73%. Remarks on this clone: Its antigen remains unknown.

Trimming cost V 1 base and J 9 bases, with 10 bases left between them. CDR1 MNHEY and CDR2 SVGAGI come from the germline V gene. The CDR3 consists of 13 residues. Sequencing was performed on blood. The chain has TRBV6-5 and TRBJ2-1; D possibly corresponds to TRBD2 (6 bases). The receptor comes from a girl aged 5 to 17 with cystic fibrosis. This CDR3 is CASSYFAGSEQFF. The CDR3 coding sequence is TGTGCCAGCAGTTACTTCGCCGGGAGTGAGCAGTTCTTC.